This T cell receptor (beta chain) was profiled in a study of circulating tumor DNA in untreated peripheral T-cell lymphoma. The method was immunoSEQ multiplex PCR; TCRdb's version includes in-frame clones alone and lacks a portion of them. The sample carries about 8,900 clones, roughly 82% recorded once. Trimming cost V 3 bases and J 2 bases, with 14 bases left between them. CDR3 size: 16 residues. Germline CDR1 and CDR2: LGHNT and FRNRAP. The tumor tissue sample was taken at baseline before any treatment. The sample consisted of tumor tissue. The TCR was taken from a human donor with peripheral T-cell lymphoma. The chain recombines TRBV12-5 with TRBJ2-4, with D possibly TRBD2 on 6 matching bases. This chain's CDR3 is CASGFGGDLTKNIQYF. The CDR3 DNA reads TGTGCTAGTGGTTTCGGCGGGGACTTAACCAAAAACATTCAGTACTTC.